This T cell receptor beta chain is from a study of shared clonotypes between healthy human individuals. Produced via immunoSEQ multiplex PCR; TCRdb's table is partial and in-frame only. The sample has over 750,000 clones; 95% to 97% are singletons. Details on this clone: What it binds is unknown.

Trimming took 4 bases from V and 3 from J; bases not matched to a gene: 20. The CDR3 runs to 19 residues. The germline gives CDR1 SGHRS, CDR2 YFSETQ. Study-level results: The study generally estimated greater richness for naive than memory subsets.

Naive CD8 isolation took CD45RO-negative cells positively selected for CCR7 and excluded terminally differentiated effector memory CD45RA+ cells. This receptor was identified in a man in his thirties or forties in good health. This chain uses TRBV5-1 with TRBJ2-5; 8 bases line up with TRBD1. Sequenced sample: naive CD8+ T cells sorted from blood. CDR3 region: CASSMTGVALGLVEETQYF. In DNA form, the CDR3 reads TGCGCCAGCAGCATGACAGGGGTGGCCCTTGGGCTAGTTGAAGAGACCCAGTACTTC.